This passage covers 22 T cell receptor beta chains from one sample sequenced in a study of cytomegalovirus exposure and HLA in healthy donors. Vbeta (60) and Jbeta (13) primers were used in the PCR. The table came from immunoSEQ multiplex PCR; TCRdb's copy has only in-frame clones and leaves some out. The sample holds 200,000 to 250,000 clones, about 77% seen once. The sequencing input was PBMCs. These receptors were taken from a woman under 40 in good health and CMV-seronegative.

The chain is built from TRBV5-6 and TRBJ2-2; TRBD2 is a possible D gene (6 bases). Germline assignment: CDR1 SGHDT and CDR2 YYEEEE. The CDR3 sequence is 16 residues long. The V end lost 2 bases, the J end lost 5 bases, and 16 bases lay between the germline ends. The CDR3 region has the DNA TGTGCCAGCAGCTTCCCGGGGGTCCAAGGGACCGGGGAGCTGTTTTTT. It translates to CASSFPGVQGTGELFF. Full variable domain (missing parts from reference TRBV5-6 and TRBJ2-2): DAGVTQSPTHLIKTRGQQVTLRCSPKSGHDTVSWYQQALGQGPQFIFQYYEEEERQRGNFPDRFSGHQFPNYSSELNVNALLLGDSALYLCASSFPGVQGTGELFFGEGSRLTVL.

The CDR3 reads CASSLGAGSGSSYEQYF. The CDR3 coding sequence is TGTGCCAGCAGCTTAGGGGCGGGTAGCGGATCTTCCTACGAGCAGTACTTC. J is TRBJ2-7 and V is TRBV11-2; D perhaps matches TRBD2 (6 bases). The V end lost 1 base, the J end lost 1 base, and 17 bases lay between the germline ends. CDR3 length equals 17 residues. The germline gives CDR1 SGHAT, CDR2 FQNNGV. The full variable domain, its missing parts supplied by reference TRBV11-2 and TRBJ2-7, is EAGVAQSPRYKIIEKRQSVAFWCNPISGHATLYWYQQILGQGPKLLIQFQNNGVVDDSQLPKDRFSAERLKGVDSTLKIQPAKLEDSAVYLCASSLGAGSGSSYEQYFGPGTRLTVT.

The J gene is TRBJ2-1, the V gene TRBV30; 11 nucleotides line up with TRBD2. There are 13 residues in the CDR3. V lost 6 bases and J lost 8; bases outside the gene matches: 6. Germline loops: CDR1 GTSNPN, CDR2 SVGIG (reference sequence). The CDR3 DNA reads as TGTGCCTGTGATAGCGGGAGGGGGTATGAGCAGTTCTTC. Protein sequence: CACDSGRGYEQFF.

CDR3 nucleotides: TGCAGCGCCAGGATGACAGGGGGCCGGGGCACTGAAGCTTTCTTT. It codes for CSARMTGGRGTEAFF. The chain carries TRBV29-1 and TRBJ1-1, with 10 bases aligning to TRBD1. The CDR3 spans 15 residues. J lost 4 bases, V lost 7 bases, and 12 bases had no gene match. Germline CDR1 and CDR2: SQVTM and ANQGSEA.

The chain couples TRBV19 to TRBJ1-4; 9 bases match TRBD1. The CDR3 is made up of 15 amino acids. The germline V gene encodes CDR1 LNHDA and CDR2 SQIVND (reference sequence). With V trimmed by 2 bases and J by 7 bases, 5 bases remained unmatched. The CDR3 reads CASSITGGESEKLFF. CDR3 in DNA: TGTGCCAGTAGTATAACAGGGGGCGAGAGTGAAAAACTGTTTTTT.

This clone came up a few times. The V and J genes are TRBV23-1 and TRBJ1-2; tentatively, D is TRBD1 (6 bases). TRBV23-1 is an open reading frame, and its role is uncertain. V shed 3 bases and J shed 4 bases, with 27 bases lying between them. This CDR3 region has 19 residues. Here the CDR3 reads CASSHPGHPPPSGAYGYTF. CDR3 nucleotide sequence: TGCGCCAGCAGTCACCCGGGACATCCCCCCCCGAGCGGAGCCTATGGCTACACCTTC.

V gene TRBV29-1 combines with J gene TRBJ1-1, with D possibly being TRBD1 (6 bases). The V end lost 4 bases, the J end lost 5 bases, and 14 bases lay between the germline ends. The CDR3 has 13 residues. Germline-derived CDR1 and CDR2 are SQVTM and ANQGSEA. The CDR3 reads CSVAAGARTEAFF. The CDR3 nucleotides read TGCAGCGTTGCCGCAGGGGCAAGGACTGAAGCTTTCTTT. Variable domain in full (rest from reference TRBV29-1 and TRBJ1-1): SAVISQKPSRDICQRGTSLTIQCQVDSQVTMMFWYRQQPGQSLTLIATANQGSEATYESGFVIDKFPISRPNLTFSTLTVSNMSPEDSSIYLCSVAAGARTEAFFGQGTRLTVV.

This CDR3 reads CSVGAGGLIGYTF. CDR3 bases: TGCAGCGTTGGTGCAGGGGGCTTGATTGGCTACACCTTC. The chain combines TRBV29-1 with TRBJ1-2; 8 bases line up with TRBD1. CDR3 length: 13 amino acids. V gave up 4 bases and J gave up 7 bases; unmatched junction bases: 8. Germline CDR1 is SQVTM and CDR2 is ANQGSEA.

The V call is TRBV5-8, the J call TRBJ2-5; 13 bases match TRBD2. The CDR3 covers 13 residues. With V trimmed by 0 bases and J by 14 bases, 4 bases remained unmatched. Germline V gives CDR1 SGHTS, CDR2 YDEGEE. This CDR3 is CASSLVTSGGPYF. The CDR3 DNA sequence: TGTGCCAGCAGCTTGGTGACTAGCGGGGGGCCTTACTTC.

This clone was seen a handful of times. The chain couples TRBV5-1 to TRBJ2-5; maybe TRBD1 (7 bases). The CDR3 sequence is 16 residues long. V shed 7 bases and J shed 4 bases, with 23 bases lying between them. Per the germline V gene, CDR1 is SGHRS and CDR2 is YFSETQ. This CDR3 is CASGAEGGGRGETQYF. The CDR3 DNA sequence: TGCGCCAGCGGAGCTGAAGGAGGGGGCAGGGGAGAGACCCAGTACTTC.

This chain joins TRBV7-9 and TRBJ1-1, with 9 positions matching TRBD1. The CDR3 contains 14 residues. With V trimmed by 4 bases and J by 4 bases, 4 bases remained unmatched. CDR1 SEHNR and CDR2 FQNEAQ come from the germline V gene (reference sequence). CDR3 region: CASSSRDRVTEAFF. In DNA, the CDR3 is TGTGCCAGCAGCTCAAGGGACAGGGTCACTGAAGCTTTCTTT.

In this sample, this clone turned up a few times. Other DNA variants within this sample encode the same CDR3. The V call is TRBV2, the J call TRBJ1-1, with 9 bases lining up with TRBD1. The length of the CDR3 is 14 residues. From germline, CDR1 is SNHLY and CDR2 FYNNEI. J gave up 5 bases and V 6 bases, and 7 bases lay outside the gene matches. This CDR3 reads CASSPTGGRTEAFF. CDR3 nucleotides: TGTGCCAGCAGCCCAACAGGGGGCCGGACTGAAGCTTTCTTT.

The J gene is TRBJ2-1, the V gene TRBV29-1; possibly TRBD2 for D (6 bases). CDR3 size: 14 residues. The V end was cut by 7 bases, the J end by 1 base, with 14 bases between. Germline lookup yields CDR1 SQVTM and CDR2 ANQGSEA. DNA for the CDR3: TGCAGCGGAGGCGGAGGGCCGTCCTACAATGAGCAGTTCTTC. This sequence encodes CSGGGGPSYNEQFF.

This clone was seen a few times. This chain connects TRBV6-6 to TRBJ1-1, with D maybe TRBD1 (5 bases). The V end lost 8 bases, the J end lost 0 bases, and 10 bases lay between the germline ends. Germline CDR1 MNHNY, CDR2 SVGAGI (reference sequence). The CDR3 spans 13 residues. CDR3 sequence reads: CASGAGMNTEAFF. In DNA, the CDR3 is TGTGCCAGCGGGGCAGGGATGAACACTGAAGCTTTCTTT.

Only one count was recorded for this clone. The chain employs TRBV6-6 and TRBJ2-7; D may be TRBD1 (7 bases). Germline CDR1 and CDR2: MNHNY and SVGAGI (reference sequence). The CDR3 runs 14 residues. The V end lost 5 bases, the J end lost 2 bases, and 13 bases lay between the germline ends. CDR3 amino acids: CASSTRGTAYEQYF. CDR3 in DNA: TGTGCCAGCAGTACACGCGGGACAGCCTACGAGCAGTACTTC.

The chain employs TRBV27 and TRBJ2-1; D possibly corresponds to TRBD2 (7 bases). Germline-derived CDR1 and CDR2 are MNHEY and SMNVEV (reference sequence). With 10 bases removed from V and 2 bases from J, the gap between germline ends came to 9 bases. The CDR3 loop spans 12 amino acids. This chain's CDR3 is CATGGPYNEQFF. In DNA, the CDR3 is TGTGCCACGGGGGGCCCCTACAATGAGCAGTTCTTC.

This clone has only a few counts. This chain joins TRBV6-5 and TRBJ2-5; weak D call: TRBD1 (5 bases). The CDR3 is 13 amino acids. Germline CDR1 is MNHEY and CDR2 is SVGAGI. With 6 bases removed from V and 3 bases from J, the gap between germline ends came to 11 bases. The chain's CDR3 is CASSLDTKETQYF. As DNA, the CDR3 is TGTGCCAGCAGCCTGGACACCAAAGAGACCCAGTACTTC.

The rearrangement uses TRBV7-2 and TRBJ2-5, with 10 bases that match TRBD2. Trimming removed 1 base from V and 3 bases from J; junction bases left unmatched: 8. The CDR3 loop spans 17 amino acids. Per germline, CDR1 SGHTA and CDR2 FQGNSA. The CDR3 nucleotides are TGTGCCAGCAGCTTAGATTGGGGAACTAGCGGGGAAGAGACCCAGTACTTC. This translates into CASSLDWGTSGEETQYF.

The rearrangement links TRBV19 to TRBJ2-7; possibly TRBD2 for D (6 bases). Trimming left V 1 base short and J 6 bases short, with 19 bases between. The CDR3 is 16 amino acids. Per the germline V gene, CDR1 is LNHDA and CDR2 is SQIVND (reference sequence). The CDR3, as DNA: TGTGCCAGTAGTATAGTATTCGGAGGGGCAGGCGGCGAGCAGTACTTC. Encoded protein: CASSIVFGGAGGEQYF.

The rearrangement uses TRBV30 and TRBJ2-2; D might be TRBD2 (6 bases). The CDR3 is 17 amino acids. CDR1 is GTSNPN and CDR2 is SVGIG in the germline V gene (reference sequence). V shed 3 bases and J shed 0 bases, with 17 bases lying between them. For the CDR3, the DNA is TGTGCCTGGAGCGAAGGCTTGGCGGGAACGAACACCGGGGAGCTGTTTTTT. Protein product: CAWSEGLAGTNTGELFF.

The gene calls are TRBV4-1 and TRBJ2-7, with TRBD2 matching over 11 bases. In germline, CDR1 is MGHRA, CDR2 YSYEKL. The CDR3 runs 16 residues. With 2 bases clipped from V and 2 bases from J, the junction kept 5 bases outside the gene matches. CDR3 sequence (DNA): TGCGCCAGCAGCCAAAGTGAGACTAGCGGGACCTACGAGCAGTACTTC. Amino acid sequence: CASSQSETSGTYEQYF.

This clone was seen only a few times. The junction does not match germline at one end; this may be a read error. V is TRBV7-9 and J is TRBJ1-4, with a tentative D call TRBD1 (5 bases). Germline CDR1 reads SEHNR; CDR2 reads FQNEAQ (reference sequence). The CDR3 totals 16 residues. DNA of the CDR3: TGTTCCAGCAGCTTATACTTGGGGCGCGAGAATGAAAAACTGTTTTTT. This sequence encodes CSSSLYLGRENEKLFF.